The 19 T cell receptor beta chains reported below all come from one sample, sequenced in a study of shared clonotypes between healthy human individuals. The method was immunoSEQ multiplex PCR; TCRdb's version includes in-frame clones alone and lacks a portion of them. The sample has about 1 million clones, about 75% seen once; the top ten hold approximately 1.5%. The sequencing sample was made of memory CD4+ T cells sorted from blood. Subset specified: CD45RA-negative fraction. These receptors all come from a young man in good health.

This sequence joins TRBV5-1 and TRBJ2-7; D tentatively fits TRBD1 or TRBD2 (5 bases each). The CDR3 totals 15 residues. V was shortened by 1 base and J by 2 bases, with 13 bases between the two germline ends. Germline V gene data show CDR1 as SGHRS and CDR2 as YFSETQ. The CDR3 coding sequence is TGCGCCAGCAGCTTGTCAGGCAAGGGACCCTACGAGCAGTACTTC. Encoded protein: CASSLSGKGPYEQYF.

The chain recombines TRBV6-1 with TRBJ1-2; D call uncertain. Trimming cost V 6 bases and J 7 bases, with 12 bases left between them. Germline assignment: CDR1 MNHNS and CDR2 SASEGT. CDR3 length: 12 amino acids. The CDR3 DNA sequence: TGTGCCAGCAGAAGAGGTTATAGTGGCTACACCTTC. This codes for CASRRGYSGYTF.

The sample holds a few counts of this clone. This chain links TRBV10-2 with TRBJ2-6; 8 bases match TRBD1. The ends lost 4 bases at V and 4 bases at J; junction bases unmatched: 9. Germline V gene data show CDR1 as WSHSY and CDR2 as SAAADI. CDR3 length: 17 residues. The CDR3 protein is CASSAGQGAAGANVLTF. CDR3 DNA: TGCGCCAGCAGTGCGGGCCAGGGGGCTGCGGGGGCCAACGTCCTGACTTTC.

As regards this clone: Other DNA sequences in this specimen translate into the identical CDR3. The rearrangement joins TRBV14 to TRBJ2-5; TRBD1 matches 7 bases. Losses at the gene ends were 4 bases for V and 2 bases for J; bases not matched to a gene: 1. The CDR3 loop spans 13 amino acids. The germline V gene has CDR1 SGHDN and CDR2 FVKESK. In DNA, the CDR3 is TGTGCCAGCAGCCGGGGACAGCAAGAGACCCAGTACTTC. This codes for CASSRGQQETQYF.

The V gene is TRBV27, the J gene TRBJ1-4; D is uncertain. The CDR3 contains 15 residues. Germline CDR1 reads MNHEY; CDR2 reads SMNVEV (reference sequence). Trimming pared 2 bases from V and 0 bases from J, leaving 7 bases between. This chain's CDR3 is CASSLTGATNEKLFF. CDR3 sequence (DNA): TGTGCCAGCAGTTTAACCGGGGCAACTAATGAAAAACTGTTTTTT. Looking up the rest from reference TRBV27 and TRBJ1-4 gives the full variable domain: EAQVTQNPRYLITVTGKKLTVTCSQNMNHEYMSWYRQDPGLGLRQIYYSMNVEVTDKGDVPEGYKVSRKEKRNFPLILESPSPNQTSLYFCASSLTGATNEKLFFGSGTQLSVL.

The chain couples TRBV11-1 to TRBJ2-5, with D perhaps matching TRBD1 or TRBD2 (5 bases each). The CDR3 is 14 residues long. Germline loops: CDR1 SGHAT, CDR2 FQDESV (reference sequence). V shed 5 bases and J shed 5 bases, with 15 bases lying between them. In DNA form, the CDR3 reads TGTGCCAGCAGCGGGGGAATTGGGCGGGAGACCCAGTACTTC. This gives the protein CASSGGIGRETQYF.

The CDR3: CASSPRGQGTDTQYF. CDR3 DNA: TGTGCCAGCTCACCACGGGGACAGGGCACAGATACGCAGTATTTT. The chain recombines TRBV18 with TRBJ2-3, with 8 bases that match TRBD1. The germline V gene has CDR1 KGHSH and CDR2 LQKENI. The CDR3 has 15 residues. V shed 1 base, J shed 1 base, and the junction held 1 base outside the gene matches.

The chain uses TRBV4-1 and TRBJ2-7, with 7 bases fitting TRBD1. The CDR3 covers 18 residues. Germline V lookup: CDR1 MGHRA, CDR2 YSYEKL. J was trimmed by 0 bases and V by 1 base; bases with no gene match: 12. CDR3 sequence (DNA): TGCGCCAGCAGCCAAGTTAGCCCTATCCGGGACAGCTCCTACGAGCAGTACTTC. This codes for CASSQVSPIRDSSYEQYF.

Points on this clone: This sample includes further DNA sequences coding for the same CDR3. J is TRBJ2-3 and V is TRBV18; D not resolved. The CDR3 has 12 amino acids. The V gene's germline CDR1 is KGHSH and CDR2 LQKENI. The V end was cut by 6 bases, the J end by 6 bases, with 10 bases between. The CDR3 DNA follows: TGTGCCAGCTCCGCCAGCTCCGATACGCAGTATTTT. Translating gives CASSASSDTQYF.

The rearrangement links TRBV10-3 to TRBJ2-7; possibly TRBD1 for D (6 bases). Trimming removed 5 bases at V and 2 bases at J, with 10 bases between. The germline CDR1 and CDR2 sequences are ENHRY and SYGVKD. The CDR3 contains 13 residues. CDR3 residues: CAISRGRTYEQYF. The CDR3 nucleotides are TGTGCCATCAGTAGGGGGAGAACCTACGAGCAGTACTTC.

The chain has TRBV19 and TRBJ2-6; no definite D call. Trimming cost V 3 bases and J 0 bases, with 3 bases left between them. Germline assignment: CDR1 LNHDA and CDR2 SQIVND (reference sequence). This CDR3 comprises 14 residues. The CDR3 DNA follows: TGTGCCAGTAGTATGTCCTCTGGGGCCAACGTCCTGACTTTC. It translates to CASSMSSGANVLTF.

As regards this clone: Within the sample, other DNA sequences also encode this same CDR3. This chain uses TRBV9 with TRBJ1-2; the D gene is possibly TRBD1 (5 bases). The CDR3 extends over 12 amino acids. Trimming left V 0 bases short and J 7 bases short, with 7 bases between. Looked up from germline, CDR1 is SGDLS and CDR2 is YYNGEE. CDR3 protein: CASSVARGGYTF. The CDR3 bases are TGTGCCAGCAGCGTAGCTAGGGGTGGCTACACCTTC.

A few counts support this clone. The chain recombines TRBV4-2 with TRBJ2-5; D uncertain. The CDR3 covers 15 residues. V shed 0 bases and J shed 2 bases, with 10 bases lying between them. Germline CDR1 is LGHNA and CDR2 is YNFKEQ. The CDR3: CASSQEYRLQETQYF. The CDR3 DNA reads as TGTGCCAGCAGCCAAGAGTATAGGCTGCAAGAGACCCAGTACTTC.

The DNA of the CDR3 is TGTGCCTGGAGTCTCGTCGGCATTTACTATGGCTACACCTTC. It yields the protein CAWSLVGIYYGYTF. The chain employs TRBV30 and TRBJ1-2; D is uncertain. The germline V and J ends were trimmed by 2 bases and 3 bases, with 13 bases remaining between them. The CDR3 consists of 14 residues. Germline lookup yields CDR1 GTSNPN and CDR2 SVGIG (reference sequence).

This clone has more than one count but fewer than ten. A single base separates this from a much larger clone, so it may be a read error. The chain links TRBV7-2 to TRBJ1-1, with D uncertain. V lost 1 base and J lost 3, with 6 bases in between. The germline gives CDR1 SGHTA, CDR2 FQGNSA. The CDR3 loop spans 13 amino acids. The CDR3 bases are TGTGCCAGCAGCTTAGGCAGGCACACTGAAGCTTTCTTT. It yields the protein CASSLGRHTEAFF.

The chain employs TRBV5-1 and TRBJ2-7; perhaps TRBD2 as D (5 bases). Trimming removed 5 bases at V and 0 bases at J, with 15 bases between. CDR3 length: 15 amino acids. Germline CDR1 and CDR2: SGHRS and YFSETQ. CDR3 residues: CASREDVASSYEQYF. CDR3 bases: TGCGCCAGCAGGGAAGACGTAGCGAGCTCCTACGAGCAGTACTTC.

Remarks on this clone: The sample holds other DNA sequences that translate to the same CDR3. The chain combines TRBV7-9 with TRBJ2-3, with 8 bases lining up with TRBD1. In germline, CDR1 is SEHNR, CDR2 FQNEAQ (reference sequence). This CDR3 region has 14 residues. V lost 5 bases and J lost 0; bases outside the gene matches: 1. Here the CDR3 DNA reads TGTGCCAGCAGCAGGACAGGGAGCACAGATACGCAGTATTTT. As protein: CASSRTGSTDTQYF. Drawing the rest from reference TRBV7-9 and TRBJ2-3, the complete variable domain is DTGVSQNPRHKITKRGQNVTFRCDPISEHNRLYWYRQTLGQGPEFLTYFQNEAQLEKSRLLSDRFSAERPKGSFSTLEIQRTEQGDSAMYLCASSRTGSTDTQYFGPGTRLTVL.

The V and J genes are TRBV10-3 and TRBJ1-4; the D gene is possibly TRBD1 (5 bases). The V and J ends lost 3 bases and 8 bases respectively, with 13 bases between them. The CDR3 is made up of 14 amino acids. CDR1 is ENHRY, CDR2 SYGVKD, per germline. The CDR3 region is CAISEGVIGEKLFF. CDR3 bases: TGTGCCATCAGTGAAGGGGTTATTGGGGAAAAACTGTTTTTT.

This clone has only a few counts. V and J are TRBV15 and TRBJ2-2; 10 positions match TRBD1. Germline-derived CDR1 and CDR2 are LNHNV and YYDKDF (reference sequence). V shed 8 bases and J 0 bases; nucleotides not matched to a gene: 3. The CDR3 totals 15 residues. The CDR3, as DNA: TGTGCCACCCGCGGGACAGGGGCGAACACCGGGGAGCTGTTTTTT. This translates into CATRGTGANTGELFF. The entire variable domain, with the rest obtained from reference TRBV15 and TRBJ2-2, is as follows: DAMVIQNPRYQVTQFGKPVTLSCSQTLNHNVMYWYQQKSSQAPKLLFHYYDKDFNNEADTPDNFQSRRPNTSFCFLDIRSPGLGDTAMYLCATRGTGANTGELFFGEGSRLTVL.